This entry features one TCR beta chain sequence. There are a few counts of this clonotype. Its binding antigen is unknown. No per-base quality is available; no much larger clone lies one base away. This entry belongs to a study of blood T cells in healthy people across ages (dated by TCRdb to about 2015). Notes on the research overall: Template switching captured roughly one uniquely barcoded TCR beta cDNA molecule per two T cells in model experiments. The study measured age-related changes in TCR beta repertoire diversity using deep sequencing normalized with unique cDNA molecular identifiers. Four age groups were formed from the donors: young (average approximately 15 years), middle-aged (approximately 40), aged (around 62) and long-lived (approximately 78). Donors of different ages were randomly distributed across sequencing lanes to avoid experimental bias. The study analyzed two additional independent replicas of 1 million unique cDNA reads from the same blood draw for two donors, one aged 18 to 30 and one aged 80 or older. The full study reports these points: The percentage of naive T cells measured by flow cytometry correlated strongly with observed TCR beta diversity. As age increased, observed TCR beta diversity per million T cells dropped in a roughly linear way, and a significant reduction was already evident by age about 40. Conclusive comparison of naive and antigen-experienced compartments was prevented by the profiling of bulk unsorted PBMCs. The long-lived group showed more naive CD4+ T cells, fewer expanded clones and increased TCR diversity than the aged group, suggesting age selection. Estimates of total diversity from one million sequenced T cells were regarded as lower bounds and underestimates. The CMV infection status of donors was not known, potentially confounding age-related changes in expanded clonotypes.

The donors were some 39 Caucasian individuals from Russia, aged about 6 to 100 years, who were systemically healthy. Approximately 11 milliliters of peripheral blood were drawn from each donor into EDTA-treated Vacutainer tubes. Ficoll-Paque density-gradient centrifugation was used to isolate PBMCs, with at least 6 million obtained per sample. Total RNA was extracted from PBMCs with Trizol reagent, with at least 6 micrograms obtained per sample. The percentages of naive CD45RAhigh/CD27high T cells were determined by flow cytometry on a PBMC aliquot from every donor. The library relied on 5' RACE. The sequencing machine was an Illumina HiSeq 2500. A second about 7 to 11 cycle PCR used a sample-barcoded 5' primer and a J-beta primer mix. A unique molecular identifier was introduced onto each TCR beta cDNA molecule by a template-switch 5' adaptor carrying 12 random nucleotides. Each sample yielded at least 2.5 million CDR3-containing paired-end reads. All of the RNA was converted into first-strand cDNA using the Mint cDNA synthesis kit, with a TRBC-specific oligonucleotide serving as the primer. Following uracil-DNA glycosylase treatment, a first 18-cycle PCR with universal primers M1SS and BC2_uni_R was performed on all cDNA. Concerning the study's data processing: For normalization, 1 million high-quality reads were randomly selected from each sample, with every read carrying a distinct molecular identifier. Reads with shared molecular identifiers were discarded instead of being binned into consensus sequences. CDR3 identification, clonotype clustering and error correction used MiTCR with a Q25 quality threshold and the strictest error-elimination algorithm. Lower-bound total TCR beta diversity was estimated with a nonparametric unseen species model using Euler transformation. The raw public data were reprocessed by TCRdb itself: fastp quality trimming at Q25, MiXCR clonotype calling, in-frame beta chains only. Identical CDR3 protein sequences are pooled into one entry, listed with their most common genes and DNA. For this entry, the V and J calls and clone size follow TCRdb and not the study's own pipeline. In all, the sample holds some 860,000 distinct CDR3 sequences, and around 50% of those were seen once. The ten largest account for roughly 25% of the sample.

CDR1 is given as MNHEY and CDR2 as SVGEGT, both from the germline V gene. V lost 5 bases and J lost 2 bases, and the count of bases not matched to a germline gene is 5. The cysteine opens and the phenylalanine closes a CDR3 of 15 amino acids. Here the CDR3 DNA is all that survives: 45 bases in frame from base 1. In this chain, TRBV6-2 or TRBV6-3 is recombined with TRBJ2-1; the junction holds 8 bases that match TRBD2. This clonotype originated in a man in his forties in good health. What was sequenced was blood. In nucleotides, the sequence is TGTGCCAGCAGTCTTAGCGGGGATGCCTACAATGAGCAGTTCTTC. Protein translation: CASSLSGDAYNEQFF.